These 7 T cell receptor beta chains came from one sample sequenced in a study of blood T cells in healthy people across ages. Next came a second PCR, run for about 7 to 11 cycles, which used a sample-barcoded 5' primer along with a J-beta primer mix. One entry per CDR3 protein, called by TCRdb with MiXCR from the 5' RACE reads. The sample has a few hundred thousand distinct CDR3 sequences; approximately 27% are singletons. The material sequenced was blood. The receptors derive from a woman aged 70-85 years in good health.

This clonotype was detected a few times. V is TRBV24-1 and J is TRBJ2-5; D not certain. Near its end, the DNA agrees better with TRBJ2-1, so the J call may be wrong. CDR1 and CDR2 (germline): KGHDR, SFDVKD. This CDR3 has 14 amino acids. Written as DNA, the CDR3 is TGTGCCACCAGTGGCTCGGAGACCTACAATGAGCAGTTCTTC. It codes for CATSGSETYNEQFF.

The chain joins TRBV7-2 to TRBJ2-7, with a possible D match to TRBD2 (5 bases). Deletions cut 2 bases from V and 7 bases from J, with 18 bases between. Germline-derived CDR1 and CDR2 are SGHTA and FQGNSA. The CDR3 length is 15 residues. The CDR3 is CASSLTRSGFREQYF. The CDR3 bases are TGTGCCAGCAGCTTAACAAGGTCGGGGTTCAGAGAGCAGTACTTC.

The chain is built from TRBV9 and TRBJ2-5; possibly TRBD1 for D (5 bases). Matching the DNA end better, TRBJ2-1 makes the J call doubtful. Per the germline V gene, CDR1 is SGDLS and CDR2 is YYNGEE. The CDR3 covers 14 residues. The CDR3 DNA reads TGTGCCAGCAGCGTAGGGCCGAAGGGGCATGAGCAGTTCTTC. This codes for CASSVGPKGHEQFF.

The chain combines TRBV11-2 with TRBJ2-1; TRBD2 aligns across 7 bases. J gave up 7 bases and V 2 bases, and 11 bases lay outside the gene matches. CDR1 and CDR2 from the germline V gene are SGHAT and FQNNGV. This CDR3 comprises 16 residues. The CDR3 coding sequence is TGTGCCAGCAGCTTAACTGGGGGGGGGTCTGGGAATGAGCAGTTCTTC. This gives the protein CASSLTGGGSGNEQFF.

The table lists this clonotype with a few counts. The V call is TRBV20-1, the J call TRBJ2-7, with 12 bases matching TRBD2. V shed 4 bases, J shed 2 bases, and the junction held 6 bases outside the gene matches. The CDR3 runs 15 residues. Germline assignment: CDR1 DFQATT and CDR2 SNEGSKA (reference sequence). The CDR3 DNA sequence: TGCAGTGCTACAGTGCTAGCGGGGGGGCCCTACGAGCAGTACTTC. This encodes CSATVLAGGPYEQYF.

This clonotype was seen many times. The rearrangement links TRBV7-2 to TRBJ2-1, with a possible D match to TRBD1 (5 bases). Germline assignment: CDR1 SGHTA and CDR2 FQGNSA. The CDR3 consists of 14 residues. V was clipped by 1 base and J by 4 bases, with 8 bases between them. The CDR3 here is CASSLDRGYNEQFF. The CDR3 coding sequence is TGTGCCAGCAGCTTAGATAGGGGATACAATGAGCAGTTCTTC.

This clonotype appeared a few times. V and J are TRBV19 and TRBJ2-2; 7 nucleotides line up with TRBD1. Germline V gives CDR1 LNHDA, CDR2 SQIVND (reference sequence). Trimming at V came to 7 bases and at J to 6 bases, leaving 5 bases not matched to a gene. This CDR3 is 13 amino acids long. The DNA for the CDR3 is TGTGCCAGTAAGGGGGCGAGGGCCGGGGAGCTGTTTTTT. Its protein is CASKGARAGELFF.